Included here is one TCR beta chain sequence, with context. PCR used 60 Vbeta primers and 13 Jbeta primers. The repertoire was sequenced with immunoSEQ multiplex PCR; TCRdb's copy has only in-frame clones and lacks some. The sample holds some 180,000 clones; approximately 80% are singletons and the top ten take about 2.7%. The data were obtained in a study of cytomegalovirus exposure and HLA in healthy donors. The V end was cut by 4 bases, the J end by 4 bases, with 12 bases between. Germline loops: CDR1 SGDLS, CDR2 YYNGEE. The CDR3 loop spans 13 amino acids. The rearrangement uses TRBV9 and TRBJ2-7; D possibly corresponds to TRBD2 (5 bases). The TCR originated in a woman in her thirties in good health and CMV-seronegative. The sequenced sample was PBMCs. The CDR3 protein is CASSRGLTYEQYF. The CDR3 DNA is TGTGCCAGCAGCAGAGGGCTTACTTACGAGCAGTACTTC.